This TCR beta chain was profiled in a study of blood T cell repertoires in COVID-19. Study-level information: PBMCs, B-cell-depleted T cells, or T cells were the source of the cDNA or gDNA that made up the material.

The repertoire was sequenced with immunoSEQ multiplex PCR; TCRdb's copy has only in-frame clones and lacks some. In the table there are 150,000 or so clones, roughly 80% of which are singletons. CDR1 and CDR2 from the germline V gene are LNHDA and SQIVND (reference sequence). The CDR3 is 15 residues long. With 4 bases removed from V and 0 bases from J, the gap between germline ends came to 10 bases. Material for sequencing was peripheral blood. This clonotype was sampled from a woman aged 60 to 75 with acute or convalescent COVID-19. V is TRBV19 and J is TRBJ1-3; D ambiguous. The CDR3 region is CASSTIESSGNTIYF. The CDR3 DNA follows: TGTGCCAGTAGTACAATAGAGAGCTCTGGAAACACCATATATTTT.